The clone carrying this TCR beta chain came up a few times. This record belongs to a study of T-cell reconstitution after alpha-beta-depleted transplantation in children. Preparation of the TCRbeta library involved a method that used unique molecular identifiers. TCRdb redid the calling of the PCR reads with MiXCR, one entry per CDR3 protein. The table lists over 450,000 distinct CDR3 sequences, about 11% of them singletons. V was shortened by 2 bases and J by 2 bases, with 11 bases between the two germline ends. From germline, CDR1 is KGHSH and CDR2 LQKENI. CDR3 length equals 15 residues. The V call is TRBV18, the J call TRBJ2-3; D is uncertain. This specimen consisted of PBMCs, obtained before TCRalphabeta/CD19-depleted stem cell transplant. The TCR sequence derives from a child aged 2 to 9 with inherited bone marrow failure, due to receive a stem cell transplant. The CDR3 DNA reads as TGTGCCAGCTCACCAGGTCAGAACCCCACAGATACGCAGTATTTT. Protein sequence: CASSPGQNPTDTQYF.